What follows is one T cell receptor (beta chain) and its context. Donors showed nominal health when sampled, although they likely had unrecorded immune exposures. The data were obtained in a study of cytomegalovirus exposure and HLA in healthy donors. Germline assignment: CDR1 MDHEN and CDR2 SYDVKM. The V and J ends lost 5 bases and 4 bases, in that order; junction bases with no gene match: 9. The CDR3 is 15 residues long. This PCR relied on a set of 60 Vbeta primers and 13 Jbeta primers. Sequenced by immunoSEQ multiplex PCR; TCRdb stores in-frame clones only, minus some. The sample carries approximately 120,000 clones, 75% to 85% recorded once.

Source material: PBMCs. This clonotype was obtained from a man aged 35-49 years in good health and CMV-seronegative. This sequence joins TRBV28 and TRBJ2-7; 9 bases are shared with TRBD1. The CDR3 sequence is CASSQTGGGRYEQYF. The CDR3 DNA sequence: TGTGCCAGCAGTCAAACAGGGGGCGGGCGATACGAGCAGTACTTC.